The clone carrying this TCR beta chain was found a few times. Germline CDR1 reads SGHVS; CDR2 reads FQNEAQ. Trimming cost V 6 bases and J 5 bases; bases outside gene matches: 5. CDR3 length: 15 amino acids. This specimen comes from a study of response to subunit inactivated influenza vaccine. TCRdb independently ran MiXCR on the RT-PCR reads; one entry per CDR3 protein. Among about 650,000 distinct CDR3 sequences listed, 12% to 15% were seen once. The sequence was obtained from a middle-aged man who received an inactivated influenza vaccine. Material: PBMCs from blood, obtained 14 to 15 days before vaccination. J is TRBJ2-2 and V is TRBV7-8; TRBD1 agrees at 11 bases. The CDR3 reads CASRPDRGRTGELFF. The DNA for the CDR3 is TGTGCCAGCAGACCGGACAGGGGGCGTACCGGGGAGCTGTTTTTT.